These 17 T cell receptor beta chains came from one sample sequenced in a study of OX40 agonist ivuxolimab in advanced cancers. Measured with immunoSEQ multiplex PCR; TCRdb has only the in-frame clones, and not every one. The sample contains some 85,000 clones, more than 70% of which appear only once. The sequencing here drew on CD4+ or CD8+ T cells sorted from blood, taken in a trial of the OX40 agonist ivuxolimab. The origin of the receptors is an adult with an advanced solid tumor such as melanoma, head and neck, liver or kidney cancer.

This chain joins TRBV30 and TRBJ2-1; TRBD2 matches 10 bases. This CDR3 has 17 amino acids. Trimming at V came to 2 bases and at J to 6 bases, leaving 13 bases not matched to a gene. Per the germline V gene, CDR1 is GTSNPN and CDR2 is SVGIG (reference sequence). The CDR3 reads CAWSPDTGGLAVNEQFF. For the CDR3, the DNA is TGTGCCTGGAGTCCCGATACGGGCGGACTAGCGGTCAATGAGCAGTTCTTC.

The chain carries TRBV11-2 and TRBJ2-1, with 12 bases matching TRBD2. The J segment lost 3 bases and the V segment lost 5 bases, leaving 2 bases of the junction unmatched. The CDR3 runs to 15 residues. Germline V lookup: CDR1 SGHAT, CDR2 FQNNGV. CDR3 residues: CASSPGLAGYNEQFF. The CDR3 DNA follows: TGTGCCAGCAGCCCGGGACTAGCGGGCTACAATGAGCAGTTCTTC.

The chain carries TRBV18 and TRBJ1-1; 7 bases are shared with TRBD1. V trimming: 2 bases; J trimming: 0 bases; junction bases outside the gene matches: 0. From germline, CDR1 is KGHSH and CDR2 LQKENI. This CDR3 has 14 residues. Here the CDR3 reads CASSPGTVNTEAFF. DNA for the CDR3: TGTGCCAGCTCACCAGGGACAGTGAACACTGAAGCTTTCTTT. Based on the CDR3 plus reference TRBV18 and TRBJ1-1, the full variable domain is NAGVMQNPRHLVRRRGQEARLRCSPMKGHSHVYWYRQLPEEGLKFMVYLQKENIIDESGMPKERFSAEFPKEGPSILRIQQVVRGDSAAYFCASSPGTVNTEAFFGQGTRLTVV.

The CDR3 is CASSLRQGGALNTEAFF. The CDR3 DNA sequence: TGTGCCAGCAGCTTACGACAGGGAGGGGCCTTGAACACTGAAGCTTTCTTT. V usage is TRBV11-2 and J usage is TRBJ1-1, with 7 bases that match TRBD1. The germline CDR1 and CDR2 sequences are SGHAT and FQNNGV. V shed 2 bases and J 0 bases; nucleotides not matched to a gene: 9. The CDR3 sequence is 17 residues long.

This chain links TRBV6-5 with TRBJ2-2; unclear D gene. The CDR3 is 14 residues long. Between the trimmed V and J ends, which lost 2 bases and 1 base, there was a span of 5 bases. Germline CDR1 reads MNHEY; CDR2 reads SVGAGI. The CDR3 DNA follows: TGTGCCAGCAGTTACGGTCGGAACACCGGGGAGCTGTTTTTT. Protein: CASSYGRNTGELFF.

The chain employs TRBV7-9 and TRBJ1-5; 7 bases fit TRBD1. The germline gives CDR1 SEHNR, CDR2 FQNEAQ (reference sequence). The CDR3 is 14 amino acids. Unmatched junction bases numbered 0, after V lost 3 bases and J lost 1 base. The CDR3 loop is CASSLTGSNQPQHF. Here the CDR3 DNA reads TGTGCCAGCAGCTTGACAGGGAGCAATCAGCCCCAGCATTTT. The variable domain in full, completed from reference TRBV7-9 and TRBJ1-5, reads DTGVSQNPRHKITKRGQNVTFRCDPISEHNRLYWYRQTLGQGPEFLTYFQNEAQLEKSRLLSDRFSAERPKGSFSTLEIQRTEQGDSAMYLCASSLTGSNQPQHFGDGTRLSIL.

The rearrangement links TRBV30 to TRBJ1-5; D is possibly TRBD1 (6 bases). V dropped 3 bases and J dropped 3 bases, with 12 bases sitting between them. The V gene's germline CDR1 is GTSNPN and CDR2 SVGIG (reference sequence). CDR3 length: 14 amino acids. The DNA of the CDR3 is TGTGCCTGGAGCCCTACAGGGTTCAATCAGCCCCAGCATTTT. Amino acid sequence: CAWSPTGFNQPQHF.

The rearrangement links TRBV6-5 to TRBJ2-7; 8 bases map to TRBD1. V lost 7 bases to trimming and J lost 3 bases; unmatched junction nucleotides: 8. Germline V lookup: CDR1 MNHEY, CDR2 SVGAGI. The CDR3 is made up of 14 amino acids. The CDR3: CASTPWGTGYEQYF. Here the CDR3 DNA reads TGTGCCAGCACCCCCTGGGGGACAGGCTACGAGCAGTACTTC.

This chain uses TRBV6-5 with TRBJ2-1; TRBD2 aligns across 8 bases. CDR1 MNHEY and CDR2 SVGAGI come from the germline V gene. This CDR3 spans 14 amino acids. The V gene end was trimmed by 2 bases and the J gene end by 11 bases; junction bases not matched to a gene: 8. For the CDR3, the DNA is TGTGCCAGCAGTTACCGAACTGTAGCGGGGAAGCAGTTCTTC. It codes for CASSYRTVAGKQFF.

This chain connects TRBV5-6 to TRBJ2-7, with 9 bases that match TRBD1. Losses at the gene ends were 0 bases for V and 1 base for J; bases not matched to a gene: 8. CDR1 and CDR2 from the germline V gene are SGHDT and YYEEEE. The CDR3 is 17 amino acids. The DNA of the CDR3 is TGTGCCAGCAGCTTGGGCGCGGTTGGGACAGGGTCCTACGAGCAGTACTTC. This translates into CASSLGAVGTGSYEQYF.

The chain carries TRBV4-1 and TRBJ1-3; D not certain. V was shortened by 2 bases and J by 0 bases, with 11 bases between the two germline ends. The CDR3 loop spans 16 amino acids. Looked up from germline, CDR1 is MGHRA and CDR2 is YSYEKL. The CDR3 coding sequence is TGCGCCAGCAGCCAACCAGGACGGCGCTCTGGAAACACCATATATTTT. Protein: CASSQPGRRSGNTIYF.

This clone was seen more than once but under ten times. The rearrangement links TRBV18 to TRBJ1-5; D perhaps matches TRBD1 (6 bases). Between the trimmed V and J ends, which lost 4 bases and 0 bases, there was a span of 13 bases. CDR3 length equals 16 residues. Germline V gene lookup returns CDR1 KGHSH and CDR2 LQKENI. DNA for the CDR3: TGTGCCAGCTCACTCGGACAGCGAGATAGCAATCAGCCCCAGCATTTT. Translation: CASSLGQRDSNQPQHF.

This clone has a handful of counts. The chain is built from TRBV15 and TRBJ2-3; TRBD2 matches at 15 bases. Germline assignment: CDR1 LNHNV and CDR2 YYDKDF (reference sequence). J lost 4 bases, V lost 1 base, and 0 bases had no gene match. This CDR3 is 16 amino acids long. The CDR3 reads CATSRGTSGGADTQYF. CDR3 bases: TGTGCCACCAGCAGAGGGACTAGCGGGGGGGCAGATACGCAGTATTTT.

Comment on this clone: The sample contains more than one DNA sequence encoding this CDR3. The chain recombines TRBV29-1 with TRBJ1-3; D gene unclear. The V gene lost 6 bases and the J gene lost 0 bases, with 6 bases spanning the gap. The CDR3 totals 12 residues. The germline V gene has CDR1 SQVTM and CDR2 ANQGSEA. CDR3: CSVAVSGNTIYF. In DNA form, the CDR3 reads TGCAGCGTAGCAGTCTCTGGAAACACCATATATTTT.

The chain combines TRBV7-6 with TRBJ1-3, with no clear D. Trimming cost V 3 bases and J 0 bases, with 9 bases left between them. The germline V gene encodes CDR1 SGHVS and CDR2 FNYEAQ. CDR3 length equals 15 residues. The CDR3 DNA reads TGTGCCAGCAGCTTTGACGCGGCCTCTGGAAACACCATATATTTT. Translated, it gives CASSFDAASGNTIYF.

This chain connects TRBV14 to TRBJ2-2, with D unresolved. The germline V gene encodes CDR1 SGHDN and CDR2 FVKESK. The V gene lost 0 bases and the J gene lost 6 bases, with 8 bases spanning the gap. The CDR3 runs to 14 residues. The CDR3 DNA follows: TGTGCCAGCAGCCAAGATTACGCAGCCGGGGAGCTGTTTTTT. It translates to CASSQDYAAGELFF. Full variable domain (rest looked up from reference TRBV14 and TRBJ2-2): EAGVTQFPSHSVIEKGQTVTLRCDPISGHDNLYWYRRVMGKEIKFLLHFVKESKQDESGMPNNRFLAERTGGTYSTLKVQPAELEDSGVYFCASSQDYAAGELFFGEGSRLTVL.

This clone was picked up one time. This sequence joins TRBV6-1 and TRBJ2-2; tentative D call: TRBD2 (5 bases). Looked up from germline, CDR1 is MNHNS and CDR2 is SASEGT. V dropped 0 bases and J dropped 4 bases, with 21 bases sitting between them. The CDR3 totals 19 residues. CDR3 residues: CASSEAPAGWASATGELFF. The CDR3 DNA follows: TGTGCCAGCAGTGAAGCACCCGCGGGTTGGGCCTCAGCCACCGGGGAGCTGTTTTTT.